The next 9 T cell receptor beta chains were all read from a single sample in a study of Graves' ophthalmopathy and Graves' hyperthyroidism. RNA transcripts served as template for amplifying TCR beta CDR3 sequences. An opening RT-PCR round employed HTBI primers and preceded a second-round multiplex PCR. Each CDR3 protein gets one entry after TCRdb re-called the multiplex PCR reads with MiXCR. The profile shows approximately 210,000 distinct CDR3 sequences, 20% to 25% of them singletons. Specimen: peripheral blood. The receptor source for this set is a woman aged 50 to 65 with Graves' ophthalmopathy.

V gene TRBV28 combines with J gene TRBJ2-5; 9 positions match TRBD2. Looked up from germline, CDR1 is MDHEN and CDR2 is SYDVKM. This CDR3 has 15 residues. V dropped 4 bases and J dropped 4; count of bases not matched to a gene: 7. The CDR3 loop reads CASSSRTSEGETQYF. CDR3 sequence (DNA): TGTGCCAGCAGTTCCAGGACTAGCGAGGGAGAGACCCAGTACTTC.

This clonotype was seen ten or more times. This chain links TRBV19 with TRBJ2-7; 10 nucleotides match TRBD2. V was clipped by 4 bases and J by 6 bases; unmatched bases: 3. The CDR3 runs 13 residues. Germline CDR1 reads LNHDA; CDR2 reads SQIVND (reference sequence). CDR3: CASSTSGSFEQYF. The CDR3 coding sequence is TGTGCCAGTAGTACTAGCGGGAGCTTCGAGCAGTACTTC.

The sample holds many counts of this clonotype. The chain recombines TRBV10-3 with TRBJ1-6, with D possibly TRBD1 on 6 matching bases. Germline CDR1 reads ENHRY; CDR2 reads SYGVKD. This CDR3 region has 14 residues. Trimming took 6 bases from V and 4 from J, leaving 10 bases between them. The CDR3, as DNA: TGTGCCATCAGCCCGACAGGTTATAATTCACCCCTCCACTTT. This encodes CAISPTGYNSPLHF.

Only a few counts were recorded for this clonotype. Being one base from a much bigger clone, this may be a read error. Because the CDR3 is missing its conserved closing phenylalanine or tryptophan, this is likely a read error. The CDR3 region has the DNA TGTGCCAGCAGAGTGCCGGATTTCACCGGGGAGCTGTTTTCT. Residues: CASRVPDFTGELFS. J is TRBJ2-2 and V is TRBV12-3 or TRBV12-4; D ambiguous. This CDR3 region has 14 residues. Trimming removed 6 bases at V and 4 bases at J, with 12 bases between.

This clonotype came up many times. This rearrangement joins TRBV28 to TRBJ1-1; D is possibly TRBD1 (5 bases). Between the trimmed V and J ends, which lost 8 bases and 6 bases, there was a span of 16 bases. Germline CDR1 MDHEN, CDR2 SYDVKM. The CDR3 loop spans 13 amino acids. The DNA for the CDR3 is TGTGCCAGCTTAGAGGACGGGGGGGCTGAAGCTTTCTTT. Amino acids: CASLEDGGAEAFF.

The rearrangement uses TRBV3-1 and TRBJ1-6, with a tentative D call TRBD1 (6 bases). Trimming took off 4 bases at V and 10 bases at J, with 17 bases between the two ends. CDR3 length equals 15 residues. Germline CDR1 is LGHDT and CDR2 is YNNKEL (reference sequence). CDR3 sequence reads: CASSLSTGVRSPLHF. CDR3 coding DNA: TGTGCCAGCAGCCTTTCGACAGGAGTCCGCTCACCCCTCCACTTT.

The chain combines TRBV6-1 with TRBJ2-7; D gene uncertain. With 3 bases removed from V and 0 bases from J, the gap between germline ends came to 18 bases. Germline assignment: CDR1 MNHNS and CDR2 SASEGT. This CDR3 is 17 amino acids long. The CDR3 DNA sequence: TGTGCCAGCAGTGAGGATACCCACCGGTCAAGCTCCTACGAGCAGTACTTC. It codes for CASSEDTHRSSSYEQYF.

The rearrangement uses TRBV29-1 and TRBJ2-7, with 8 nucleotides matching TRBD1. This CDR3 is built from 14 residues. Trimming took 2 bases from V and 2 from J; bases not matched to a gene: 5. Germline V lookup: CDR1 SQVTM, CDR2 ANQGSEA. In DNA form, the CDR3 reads TGCAGCGTTGAATCGGGACAGGCCGCCTACGAGCAGTACTTC. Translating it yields CSVESGQAAYEQYF.

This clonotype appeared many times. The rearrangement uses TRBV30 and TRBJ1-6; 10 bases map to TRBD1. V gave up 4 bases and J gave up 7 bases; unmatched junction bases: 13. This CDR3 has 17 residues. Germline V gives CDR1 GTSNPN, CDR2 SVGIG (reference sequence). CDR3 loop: CAWTDGQGVMGNSPLHF. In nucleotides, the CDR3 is TGTGCCTGGACCGATGGACAGGGGGTAATGGGAAATTCACCCCTCCACTTT.